The present T cell receptor (beta chain) was sequenced within a study of metastatic and nonmetastatic thyroid tumors (TCRdb year 2020). Regarding the study in general: The researchers compared repertoires between peripheral blood samples and tumor or nodule tissue samples from patients with malignant or benign thyroid disease. Here is what the overall study found, with its caveats: In both blood and tumor samples, malignant tumors were reported to have significantly higher TCR beta diversity than benign nodules.

Taken from cysteine to phenylalanine, the CDR3 has 16 residues. Only the CDR3 part of the read is kept: 48 bases, read in frame from the first base. For this chain, trimming is 1 base at the V end and 9 bases at the J end, and the number of junction bases without a gene match is 7. From the germline V gene, CDR1 is SGHRS and CDR2 is YFSETQ. On this clone itself: Its binding antigen is unknown. Per-base quality was not reported, and no clone a single base away is much larger than it.

None of the patients had been given any treatment before thyroid surgery. Patient clinical samples collected from about 2011 to 2018 were retrospectively analysed using T-cell receptor beta sequencing. The library was prepared using PCR. Sequencer: Illumina HiSeq 4000. High-throughput sequencing was used to profile the CDR3 region of the TCR beta-chain in every patient. In the paper's pipeline: The researchers built a classifier to tell apart papillary thyroid cancer patients with distant metastasis, based on CDR3 differences among clinicopathological groups. The Shannon index was used to measure repertoire diversity, and the Morisita-Horn index was used to measure how similar tumor and blood repertoires were. Using fastp trimming at Q25 and MiXCR clonotype assembly, TCRdb reanalyzed the public sequencing data and kept in-frame beta chains. These V and J calls rely on TCRdb rather than the paper's analysis. For this sample the table gives 25,000 to 30,000 clones, of which roughly 15% were detected only once. 15% to 18% of the sample lies in the top ten.

Sequenced input: blood. The V and J segments used are TRBV5-1 and TRBJ2-1, and 13 bases in between align with TRBD2. This TCR was recovered from a male donor with papillary thyroid cancer or a benign thyroid nodule (not recorded which). Some clones in this sample may be carry-over from other donors' samples. The CDR3 is CASSLSETSGRCEQFF. Here is the DNA: TGCGCCAGCAGCTTGTCCGAGACTAGCGGGAGGTGTGAGCAGTTCTTC.